Sequencing of this T cell receptor beta chain was carried out in a study of shared T cell receptors in the human thymus. Germline-derived CDR1 and CDR2 are SEHNR and FQNEAQ (reference sequence). Deletions cut 8 bases from V and 1 base from J, with 15 bases between. The CDR3 loop spans 14 amino acids. Assay: immunoSEQ multiplex PCR; the TCRdb copy retains only in-frame clones and omits some. The table has about 610,000 clones, approximately 87% seen once. Separately, the same data were catalogued under a study of human thymus T cells. That paper notes: Thymus specimens were resections from corrective heart surgery.

The receptor's source is a boy under three years old with a congenital heart defect. V is TRBV7-9 and J is TRBJ2-7, with D possibly matching TRBD2 (6 bases). Input material: thymocytes. The CDR3 protein is CASQEHGTSYEQYF. CDR3 DNA sequence: TGTGCCAGCCAAGAGCATGGGACTTCCTACGAGCAGTACTTC.